The TCR beta chain described here comes from a study of long-term antiretroviral therapy in people with HIV. General study findings and limits: No data were available on ART adherence, viral resistance or therapy changes. Spans of CDR3 length were tighter for HIV repertoires than for controls.

At minimum, one pre-ART and two post-ART PBMC samples were obtained from each donor. Sequencing relied on immunoSEQ assay v3.0, run at survey level. Method: immunoSEQ multiplex PCR; TCRdb's copy keeps in-frame clones and lacks some. The sample lists approximately 21,000 clones; more than 75% were seen once. CDR1 is MDHEN and CDR2 is SYDVKM in the germline V gene. This CDR3 is built from 14 residues. The V gene end was trimmed by 6 bases and the J gene end by 0 bases; junction bases not matched to a gene: 4. Concerning this clone itself: Its antigen is not known.

The sample in question was unsorted PBMCs, obtained roughly 6.2 years after starting antiretroviral therapy. The V and J genes are TRBV28 and TRBJ1-2, with 7 nucleotides matching TRBD1. The receptor was derived from a man aged 25 to 45 with HIV. CDR3: CASRPGGTNYGYTF. Here the CDR3 DNA reads TGTGCCAGCAGGCCAGGGGGAACTAACTATGGCTACACCTTC.